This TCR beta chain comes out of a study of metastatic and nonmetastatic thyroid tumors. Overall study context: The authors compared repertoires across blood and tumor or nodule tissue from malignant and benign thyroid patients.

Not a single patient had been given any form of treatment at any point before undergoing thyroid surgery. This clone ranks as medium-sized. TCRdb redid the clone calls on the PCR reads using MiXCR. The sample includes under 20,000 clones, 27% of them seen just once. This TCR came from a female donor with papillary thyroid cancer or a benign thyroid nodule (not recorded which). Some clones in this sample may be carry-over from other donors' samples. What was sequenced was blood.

CDR3 nucleotide sequence: TGCAGTGCTAGTCGTGATGGGTCCCTAGGCCTCTCTGGAAACACCATATATTTT. As protein: CSASRDGSLGLSGNTIYF. The chain has TRBV20-1 and TRBJ1-3; D is ambiguous. This CDR3 has 18 residues. Germline values: CDR1 DFQATT, CDR2 SNEGSKA (reference sequence). The V gene lost 3 bases and the J gene lost 0 bases, with 21 bases spanning the gap.